The entry below gives a single T cell receptor beta chain sequence along with its context. After removal of 6 bases from V and 2 bases from J, the junction contained 14 bases not matched to a gene. The CDR3 length is 19 residues. CDR1 and CDR2 (germline): SGHTA, FQGNSA. The table came from immunoSEQ multiplex PCR; TCRdb's copy has only in-frame clones and leaves some out. The data hold 980,000 or so clones, with 76% observed a single time. Memory CD4+ cells were the fraction left after CD45RA+ naive selection. The entry originates in a study of shared clonotypes between healthy human individuals. Study background: Three plates were used per donor for CD4 naive, three for CD4 memory, two for CD8 naive and one for CD8 memory.

What was sequenced was memory CD4+ T cells sorted from blood. Subset here: CD45RA-negative fraction. The chain couples TRBV7-2 to TRBJ2-6, with 9 nucleotides matching TRBD1. The origin of this receptor is a man between 18 and 35 years old in good health. The CDR3: CASSLVGTGRLAGANVLTF. The CDR3 coding sequence is TGTGCCAGCAGTCTAGTCGGGACAGGGAGGTTGGCTGGGGCCAACGTCCTGACTTTC.